A single sample gave rise to the 9 T cell receptor beta chains below, sequenced in a study of control samples from healthy donors and cancer patients. Data came from immunoSEQ multiplex PCR; TCRdb stores just in-frame clones and leaves some out. Of some 220,000 clones listed, roughly 94% are singletons. The sequencing sample was made of blood. The receptor set was obtained from a man aged 50 to 59 in good health.

V is TRBV5-8 and J is TRBJ2-1, with D uncertain. The CDR3 totals 15 residues. The ends were cut back, 1 base at V and 2 bases at J, with 10 bases in the middle. Germline CDR1 SGHTS, CDR2 YDEGEE. The CDR3 loop reads CASSLYIKTYNEQFF. DNA for the CDR3: TGTGCCAGCAGCTTGTACATAAAGACCTACAATGAGCAGTTCTTC.

The gene calls are TRBV5-1 and TRBJ2-5, with TRBD1 matching over 7 bases. The J call is doubtful: the DNA matches TRBJ2-7 better. The CDR3 length is 14 residues. Germline V CDR1 and CDR2: SGHRS, YFSETQ. CDR3 bases: TGCGCCAGCAGCTACCGACAGGGTACCTACGAGCAGTACTTC. Protein product: CASSYRQGTYEQYF.

The chain joins TRBV28 to TRBJ2-7; D may be TRBD2 (7 bases). V lost 6 bases and J 5 bases, leaving 20 bases between the germline ends. The germline V gene has CDR1 MDHEN and CDR2 SYDVKM. The CDR3 extends over 15 amino acids. CDR3 sequence (DNA): TGTGCCAGCAGACTCTCGGGGGGCGCGAGGAACGAGCAGTACTTC. It specifies CASRLSGGARNEQYF.

This rearrangement joins TRBV10-3 to TRBJ2-7, with D possibly being TRBD1 (5 bases). The V gene lost 5 bases and the J gene lost 5 bases, with 10 bases spanning the gap. Per the germline V gene, CDR1 is ENHRY and CDR2 is SYGVKD. The CDR3 loop spans 12 amino acids. CDR3 sequence (DNA): TGTGCCATCAGTTTAGGGGCCGACGAGCAGTACTTC. Translated, it gives CAISLGADEQYF.

The chain recombines TRBV5-1 with TRBJ1-1; TRBD1 matches at 10 bases. This CDR3 is built from 15 residues. Germline CDR1 is SGHRS and CDR2 is YFSETQ. V trimming: 4 bases; J trimming: 3 bases; junction bases outside the gene matches: 6. The CDR3 is CASSGTTGGHTEAFF. As DNA, the CDR3 is TGCGCCAGCAGCGGGACGACAGGGGGCCACACTGAAGCTTTCTTT.

Details on this clone: Other DNA sequences in the same sample also yield this CDR3. The chain employs TRBV5-1 and TRBJ2-5; no definite D call. Germline V gene sequence: CDR1 SGHRS, CDR2 YFSETQ. There are 13 residues in the CDR3. The V gene lost 3 bases and the J gene lost 2 bases, with 8 bases spanning the gap. The CDR3 reads CASSSDGQETQYF. As DNA, the CDR3 is TGCGCCAGCAGCTCGGACGGACAAGAGACCCAGTACTTC.

This chain uses TRBV5-1 with TRBJ2-3; D is possibly TRBD1 or TRBD2 (6 bases each). Trimming took off 3 bases at V and 2 bases at J, with 10 bases between the two ends. The CDR3 length is 14 residues. In germline, CDR1 is SGHRS, CDR2 YFSETQ. This chain's CDR3 is CASSWGDTTDTQYF. CDR3 nucleotide sequence: TGCGCCAGCAGCTGGGGGGACACCACAGATACGCAGTATTTT. The full variable domain, its missing parts supplied by reference TRBV5-1 and TRBJ2-3, is KAGVTQTPRYLIKTRGQQVTLSCSPISGHRSVSWYQQTPGQGLQFLFEYFSETQRNKGNFPGRFSGRQFSNSRSEMNVSTLELGDSALYLCASSWGDTTDTQYFGPGTRLTVL.

The sample holds one count of this clone. The chain is built from TRBV9 and TRBJ2-1; D unresolved. With 4 bases removed from V and 0 bases from J, the gap between germline ends came to 11 bases. Looked up from germline, CDR1 is SGDLS and CDR2 is YYNGEE. The CDR3 has 15 residues. CDR3 DNA sequence: TGTGCCAGCAGCTTAGGACCCAGCTCCTACAATGAGCAGTTCTTC. It specifies CASSLGPSSYNEQFF.

This CDR3 reads CASSGGPTMNTEAFF. Here the CDR3 DNA reads TGTGCCAGCAGCGGGGGTCCCACCATGAACACTGAAGCTTTCTTT. The gene calls are TRBV7-8 and TRBJ1-1, with TRBD1 as a possible D gene (5 bases). This CDR3 is built from 15 residues. In germline, CDR1 is SGHVS, CDR2 FQNEAQ. V shed 5 bases and J shed 0 bases, with 13 bases lying between them.